A single sample is the source of the 6 T cell receptor beta chains below, sequenced in a study of blood T cell repertoires in COVID-19. Profiled with immunoSEQ multiplex PCR; TCRdb holds only in-frame clones, not every one. The sample has over 45,000 clones, roughly 87% seen once. Specimen: peripheral blood. These receptors all come from a man in his fifties with active COVID-19.

This clone came up once. The rearrangement joins TRBV6-2 or TRBV6-3 to TRBJ2-7; D perhaps matches TRBD1 (6 bases). This CDR3 has 12 residues. V lost 6 bases and J lost 3, with 9 bases in between. CDR1 MNHEY and CDR2 SVGEGT come from the germline V gene. The CDR3 nucleotides read TGTGCCAGCAGCCAGGGGTACTACGAGCAGTACTTC. As protein: CASSQGYYEQYF.

V usage is TRBV7-6 and J usage is TRBJ2-5; tentative D call: TRBD1 (6 bases). This CDR3 has 16 amino acids. The germline V and J ends were trimmed by 5 bases and 5 bases, with 21 bases remaining between them. The germline CDR1 and CDR2 sequences are SGHVS and FNYEAQ. The CDR3 nucleotides read TGTGCCAGCAGCCTCGGCTCCTCAGGGGCAGGGGAGACCCAGTACTTC. Amino acid sequence: CASSLGSSGAGETQYF.

The chain employs TRBV2 and TRBJ2-3; possible D gene TRBD2, 5 bases. Germline-derived CDR1 and CDR2 are SNHLY and FYNNEI. The V and J ends lost 11 bases and 4 bases respectively, with 10 bases between them. The CDR3 consists of 11 residues. CDR3: CASSAADTQYF. The CDR3 DNA is TGTGCCTCCTCAGCGGCAGATACGCAGTATTTT.

V gene TRBV2 combines with J gene TRBJ1-3; D is uncertain. From germline, CDR1 is SNHLY and CDR2 FYNNEI. This CDR3 is 13 amino acids long. V was pared by 9 bases and J by 1 base, with 10 bases between. This chain's CDR3 is CARDERSGNTIYF. CDR3 sequence (DNA): TGTGCCAGAGACGAGCGATCTGGAAACACCATATATTTT. Full variable domain (missing parts from reference TRBV2 and TRBJ1-3): EPEVTQTPSHQVTQMGQEVILRCVPISNHLYFYWYRQILGQKVEFLVSFYNNEISEKSEIFDDQFSVERPDGSNFTLKIRSTKLEDSAMYFCARDERSGNTIYFGEGSWLTVV.

There are many counts of this clone. Other DNA sequences in the sample encode the same CDR3. The chain is built from TRBV5-4 and TRBJ2-1; TRBD2 agrees at 9 bases. Germline V gives CDR1 SGHNT, CDR2 YYREEE (reference sequence). CDR3 length: 15 residues. Trimming removed 0 bases from V and 2 bases from J; junction bases left unmatched: 0. The CDR3 here is CASSLERGAYNEQFF. CDR3 in DNA: TGTGCCAGCAGCTTGGAGCGGGGGGCCTACAATGAGCAGTTCTTC.

This clone was seen once. This chain joins TRBV2 and TRBJ2-3, with 11 nucleotides matching TRBD1. The CDR3 covers 13 residues. V lost 8 bases and J lost 5; bases outside the gene matches: 3. Germline loops: CDR1 SNHLY, CDR2 FYNNEI. CDR3 DNA sequence: TGTGCCAGCGTCGGGACAGGGGGAGATACGCAGTATTTT. Protein: CASVGTGGDTQYF.